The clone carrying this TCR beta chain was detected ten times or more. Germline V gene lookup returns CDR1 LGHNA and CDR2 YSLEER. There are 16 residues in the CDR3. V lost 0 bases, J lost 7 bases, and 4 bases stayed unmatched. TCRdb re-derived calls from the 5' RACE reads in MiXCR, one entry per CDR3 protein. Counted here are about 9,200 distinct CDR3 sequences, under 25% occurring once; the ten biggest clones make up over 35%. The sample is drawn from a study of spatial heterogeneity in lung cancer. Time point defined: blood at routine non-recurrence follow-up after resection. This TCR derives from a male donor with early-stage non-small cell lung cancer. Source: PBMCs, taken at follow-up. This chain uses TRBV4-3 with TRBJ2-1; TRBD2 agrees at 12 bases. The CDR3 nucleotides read TGCGCCAGCAGCCAAGATCTGCTAGCGGGGGGGAATGAGCAGTTCTTC. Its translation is CASSQDLLAGGNEQFF.